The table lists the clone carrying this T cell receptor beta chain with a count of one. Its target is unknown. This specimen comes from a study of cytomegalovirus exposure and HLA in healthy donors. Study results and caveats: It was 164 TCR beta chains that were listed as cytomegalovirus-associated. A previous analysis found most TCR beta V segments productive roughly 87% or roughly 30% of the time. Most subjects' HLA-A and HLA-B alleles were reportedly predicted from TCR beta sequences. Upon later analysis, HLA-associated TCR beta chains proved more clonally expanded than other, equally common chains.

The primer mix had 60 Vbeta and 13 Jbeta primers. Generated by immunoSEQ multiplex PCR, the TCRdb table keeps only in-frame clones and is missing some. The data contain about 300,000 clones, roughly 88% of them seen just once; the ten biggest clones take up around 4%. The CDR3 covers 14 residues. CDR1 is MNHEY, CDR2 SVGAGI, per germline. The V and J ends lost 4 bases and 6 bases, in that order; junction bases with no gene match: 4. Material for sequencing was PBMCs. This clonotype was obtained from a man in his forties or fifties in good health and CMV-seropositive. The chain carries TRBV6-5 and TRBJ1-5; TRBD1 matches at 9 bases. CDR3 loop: CASSFEQGAQPQHF. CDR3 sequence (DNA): TGTGCCAGCAGTTTCGAACAGGGGGCTCAGCCCCAGCATTTT.